The rows below give T cell receptor beta chains drawn from one sample of a study of cytomegalovirus exposure and HLA in healthy donors. The table came from immunoSEQ multiplex PCR; TCRdb's copy has only in-frame clones and leaves some out. The repertoire table contains roughly 90,000 clones. Sequenced sample: PBMCs. These receptors were taken from a man aged 50 to 60 in good health and CMV-seropositive. Both conserved end residues are part of each CDR3. The D gene is left open where the match is weak.

d_gene: NA; len: 13; v_gene: TRBV30; j_gene: TRBJ1-1; CDR3nt: TGTGCCTGGAGTGTGGGGGGAAACACTGAAGCTTTCTTT; CDR3aa: CAWSVGGNTEAFF
d_gene: NA; len: 12; v_gene: TRBV5-4; j_gene: TRBJ1-1; CDR3nt: TGTGCCAGCTCTCGGGGGAACACTGAAGCTTTCTTT; CDR3aa: CASSRGNTEAFF
d_gene: TRBD2; len: 16; v_gene: TRBV4-1; j_gene: TRBJ2-3; CDR3nt: TGCGCCAGCAGCCACTGGACTAGCGGGAGGGGTGATACGCAGTATTTT; CDR3aa: CASSHWTSGRGDTQYF
d_gene: NA; len: 15; v_gene: TRBV27; j_gene: TRBJ2-5; CDR3nt: TGTGCCAGCAGTTTCGCCGGGACTTCGAGGGAGACCCAGTACTTC; CDR3aa: CASSFAGTSRETQYF
d_gene: NA; len: 14; v_gene: TRBV30; j_gene: TRBJ1-3; CDR3nt: TGTGCCTGGCACAGGGTCTTCGATGGAAACACCATATATTTT; CDR3aa: CAWHRVFDGNTIYF
d_gene: TRBD2; len: 14; v_gene: TRBV11-3; j_gene: TRBJ2-1; CDR3nt: TGTGCCAGCAGCACTAGCGGAGGGTACAATGAGCAGTTCTTC; CDR3aa: CASSTSGGYNEQFF
d_gene: TRBD2; len: 15; v_gene: TRBV5-1; j_gene: TRBJ2-5; CDR3nt: TGCGCCAGCAGCTTGTCTAGCGGGATGGGAGAGACCCAGTACTTC; CDR3aa: CASSLSSGMGETQYF
d_gene: TRBD1; len: 14; v_gene: TRBV30; j_gene: TRBJ1-1; CDR3nt: TGTGCCTGGAGTGGGACAGGGAAGGAATTTGAAGCTTTCTTT; CDR3aa: CAWSGTGKEFEAFF
d_gene: NA; len: 14; v_gene: TRBV4-1; j_gene: TRBJ1-4; CDR3nt: TGCGCCAGCAGCCCACTCAGGGTTAATGAAAAACTGTTTTTT; CDR3aa: CASSPLRVNEKLFF
d_gene: TRBD1; len: 21; v_gene: TRBV5-1; j_gene: TRBJ2-2; CDR3nt: TGCGCCAGCAGCCAAAAGGACCCGGGACAGTTCCCTCTCACGGGGACCGGGGAGCTGTTTTTT; CDR3aa: CASSQKDPGQFPLTGTGELFF
d_gene: TRBD1; len: 14; v_gene: TRBV6-5; j_gene: TRBJ1-2; CDR3nt: TGTGCCAGCAGGCGGACAGGGGCAAACTATGGCTACACCTTC; CDR3aa: CASRRTGANYGYTF
d_gene: NA; len: 12; v_gene: TRBV9; j_gene: TRBJ2-5; CDR3nt: TGTGCCAGCACCAACCCGGGAGAGACCCAGTACTTC; CDR3aa: CASTNPGETQYF
d_gene: TRBD2; len: 15; v_gene: TRBV7-2; j_gene: TRBJ2-7; CDR3nt: TGTGCCAGCAGCCCTAGTGGCGGGAGGATCTACGAGCAGTACTTC; CDR3aa: CASSPSGGRIYEQYF
d_gene: NA; len: 15; v_gene: TRBV4-2; j_gene: TRBJ2-1; CDR3nt: TGTGCCAGCAGCCAAGTCCCCGGGATTTACAATGAGCAGTTCTTC; CDR3aa: CASSQVPGIYNEQFF
d_gene: NA; len: 14; v_gene: TRBV5-4; j_gene: TRBJ2-7; CDR3nt: TGTGCCAGCAGCGGTGGCGGGCTGATCTACGAGCAGTACTTC; CDR3aa: CASSGGGLIYEQYF
d_gene: TRBD1; len: 15; v_gene: TRBV10-2; j_gene: TRBJ1-2; CDR3nt: TGCGCCAGCAGTGAGCCGGGACAGGGTAACTATGGCTACACCTTC; CDR3aa: CASSEPGQGNYGYTF
d_gene: NA; len: 18; v_gene: TRBV19; j_gene: TRBJ1-6; CDR3nt: TGTGCCAGTAGTATCCACCAGGGCAGCACAGGAGCGGGTTCACCCCTCCACTTT; CDR3aa: CASSIHQGSTGAGSPLHF
d_gene: TRBD1; len: 15; v_gene: TRBV4-3; j_gene: TRBJ1-1; CDR3nt: TGCGCCAGCAGCCAGCGGACAGGGAAGAACACTGAAGCTTTCTTT; CDR3aa: CASSQRTGKNTEAFF
d_gene: NA; len: 14; v_gene: TRBV4-1; j_gene: TRBJ1-1; CDR3nt: TGCGCCAGCAGCCACCCCGCCAGGGGACATGAAGCTTTCTTT; CDR3aa: CASSHPARGHEAFF
d_gene: TRBD1; len: 13; v_gene: TRBV7-3; j_gene: TRBJ2-4; CDR3nt: TGTGCCAGCAGCTCAGACAGGGAAAACATTCAGTACTTC; CDR3aa: CASSSDRENIQYF
d_gene: TRBD2; len: 16; v_gene: TRBV4-3; j_gene: TRBJ2-1; CDR3nt: TGCGCCAGCAGCCCCAGGGGTAGCGGGATTGGGAGTGAGCAGTTCTTC; CDR3aa: CASSPRGSGIGSEQFF
d_gene: NA; len: 15; v_gene: TRBV7-9; j_gene: TRBJ1-2; CDR3nt: TGTGCCAGCAGCTTAGGGCAACAGGGAATCTATGGCTACACCTTC; CDR3aa: CASSLGQQGIYGYTF
d_gene: NA; len: 16; v_gene: TRBV4-3; j_gene: TRBJ2-7; CDR3nt: TGCGCCAGCAAAAAAATTCTGGACAATCCCGACTACGAGCAGTACTTC; CDR3aa: CASKKILDNPDYEQYF